This T cell receptor (gamma chain) comes out of a study of Vδ1+ human thymocytes. Comments on this clone: The antigen remains undetermined.

Sequences come from RNA converted to cDNA by reverse transcription. Multiplex PCR used pooled V-gene forward primers and a constant-region reverse primer to amplify CDR3s. TCRdb reprocessed the multiplex PCR reads using CATT. The sample yields over 25,000 gamma-chain clones, roughly a fifth seen once. After alphabeta T cell depletion, CD3+ Vdelta1+ Vdelta2- thymocytes were sorted. This CDR3 region has 14 residues. Germline V gene lookup returns CDR1 EGSTGY and CDR2 YDSYTSSV. With 3 bases clipped from V and 5 bases from J, the junction kept 10 bases outside the gene matches. Study-wide results and caveats: In the thymus, TRG and TRD repertoires looked highly polyclonal with Gaussian CDR3 lengths. Approximately 19% of thymic delta-chain sequences were Vdelta2, with few Vdelta3, unlike blood Vdelta1+ controls.

The V gene is TRGV4, the J gene TRGJ1 or TRGJ2. The sample taken for sequencing was Vdelta1+ gamma-delta thymocytes from the thymus. Subset: FACS-sorted CD3+ TCRalphabeta- TCRVdelta1+ TCRVdelta2- thymocytes. The receptor comes from a boy less than two years old who had congenital heart surgery. The CDR3, as DNA: TGTGCCACCTGGGATAGTCCTTGGGATTATAAGAAACTCTTT. Protein product: CATWDSPWDYKKLF.